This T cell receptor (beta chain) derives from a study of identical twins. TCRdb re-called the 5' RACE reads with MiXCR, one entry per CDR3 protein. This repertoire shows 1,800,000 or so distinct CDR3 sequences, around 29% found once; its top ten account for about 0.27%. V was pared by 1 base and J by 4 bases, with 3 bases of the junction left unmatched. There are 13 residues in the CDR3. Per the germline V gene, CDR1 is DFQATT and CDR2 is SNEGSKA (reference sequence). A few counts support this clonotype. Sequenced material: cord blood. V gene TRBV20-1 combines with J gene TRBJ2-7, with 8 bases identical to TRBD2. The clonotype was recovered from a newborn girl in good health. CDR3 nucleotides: TGCAGTGCTAGAGTGGTAGCGGGGTACGAGCAGTACTTC. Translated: CSARVVAGYEQYF.